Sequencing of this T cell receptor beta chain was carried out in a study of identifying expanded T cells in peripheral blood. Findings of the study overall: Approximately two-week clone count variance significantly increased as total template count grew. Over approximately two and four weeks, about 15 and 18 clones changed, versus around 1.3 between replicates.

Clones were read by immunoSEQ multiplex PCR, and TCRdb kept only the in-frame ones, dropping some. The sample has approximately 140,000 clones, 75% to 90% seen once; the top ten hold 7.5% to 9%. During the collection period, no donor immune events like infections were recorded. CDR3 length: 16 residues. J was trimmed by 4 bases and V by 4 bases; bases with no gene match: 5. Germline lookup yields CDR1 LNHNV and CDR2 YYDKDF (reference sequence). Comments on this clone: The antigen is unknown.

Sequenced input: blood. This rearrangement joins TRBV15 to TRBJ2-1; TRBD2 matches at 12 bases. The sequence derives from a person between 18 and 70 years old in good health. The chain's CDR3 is CATSTTTSGGYNEQFF. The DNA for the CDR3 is TGTGCCACCAGCACTACGACTAGCGGGGGATACAATGAGCAGTTCTTC.